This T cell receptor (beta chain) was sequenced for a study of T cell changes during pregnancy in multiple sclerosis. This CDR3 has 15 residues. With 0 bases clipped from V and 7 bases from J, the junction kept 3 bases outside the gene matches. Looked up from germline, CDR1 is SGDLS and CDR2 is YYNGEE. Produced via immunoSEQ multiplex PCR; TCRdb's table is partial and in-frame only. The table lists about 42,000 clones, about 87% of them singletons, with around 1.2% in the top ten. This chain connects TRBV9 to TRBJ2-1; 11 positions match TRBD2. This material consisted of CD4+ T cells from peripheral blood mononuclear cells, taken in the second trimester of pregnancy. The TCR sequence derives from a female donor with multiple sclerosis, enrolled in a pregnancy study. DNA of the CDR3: TGTGCCAGCAGCGTAGTCACTAGCGGGAGTAATGAGCAGTTCTTC. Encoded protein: CASSVVTSGSNEQFF.